The present entry profiles one TCR beta chain with its context. Germline CDR1 reads MNHNS; CDR2 reads SASEGT. This CDR3 is built from 15 residues. This sample was included in a study of OX40 agonist ivuxolimab in advanced cancers. Repertoires were generated with immunoSEQ multiplex PCR, while TCRdb's copy carries only in-frame clones and drops some. The data contain approximately 41,000 clones, 85% of them seen just once; the ten biggest clones take up approximately 2.6%. The sequences come from CD4+ or CD8+ T cells sorted from blood, collected in a trial of the OX40 agonist ivuxolimab. This sequence was found in an adult with an advanced solid tumor such as melanoma, head and neck, liver or kidney cancer. The genes are TRBV6-1 and TRBJ2-5; 12 bases are a match to TRBD1. The end of the DNA is better explained by TRBJ2-7, so the J call may be wrong. DNA for the CDR3: TGTGCCAGCAGGCAAACCGGGACAGGGGGCGACGAGCAGTACTTC. The encoded protein is CASRQTGTGGDEQYF.